This T cell receptor (beta chain) comes out of a study of T cell changes during pregnancy in multiple sclerosis. TCRdb's copy holds only in-frame clones and misses some; the assay was immunoSEQ multiplex PCR. Of under 70,000 clones in the sample, around 92% are singletons; the top ten hold 0.64%. Trimming cost V 1 base and J 0 bases, with 10 bases left between them. This CDR3 has 16 amino acids. The V gene's germline CDR1 is SGDLS and CDR2 YYNGEE. V and J are TRBV9 and TRBJ1-4, with D uncertain. This sequence originates from a female donor with multiple sclerosis, enrolled in a pregnancy study. Sequenced here: CD4+ T cells from peripheral blood mononuclear cells, sampled after pregnancy. The DNA for the CDR3 is TGTGCCAGCAGCGTAACAGCATCGGCAACTAATGAAAAACTGTTTTTT. Its protein product is CASSVTASATNEKLFF.